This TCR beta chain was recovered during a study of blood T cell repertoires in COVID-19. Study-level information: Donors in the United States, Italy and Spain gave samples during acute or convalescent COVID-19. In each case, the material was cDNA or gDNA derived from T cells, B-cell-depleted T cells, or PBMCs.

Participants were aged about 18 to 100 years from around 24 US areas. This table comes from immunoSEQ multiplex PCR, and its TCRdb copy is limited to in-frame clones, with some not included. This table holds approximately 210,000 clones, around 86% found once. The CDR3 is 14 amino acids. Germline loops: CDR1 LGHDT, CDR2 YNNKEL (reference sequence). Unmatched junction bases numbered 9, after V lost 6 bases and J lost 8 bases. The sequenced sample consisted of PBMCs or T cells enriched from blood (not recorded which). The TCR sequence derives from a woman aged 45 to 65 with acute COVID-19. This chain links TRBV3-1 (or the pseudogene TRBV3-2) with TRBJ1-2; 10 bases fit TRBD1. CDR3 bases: TGTGCCAGCAGGGGTGAGACAGGGGGCGGAGGCTACACCTTC. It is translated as CASRGETGGGGYTF.